This TCR beta chain was identified in a study of shared clonotypes between healthy human individuals. Study-wide context: Three plates were used per donor for CD4 naive, three for CD4 memory, two for CD8 naive and one for CD8 memory. Findings and limits, study-wide: The represented genetic and exposure-history diversity was limited by the small number of donors. Sequencing depth was a factor that was expected to affect clonotype sharing among donors.

Per the original methods: ImmunoSEQ gave junction-only sequences without quality scores, so filtering differed. Generated by immunoSEQ multiplex PCR, the TCRdb table keeps only in-frame clones and is missing some. V, J and clone size reflect that table, while D and trimming were determined from the DNA. This table holds around 1,000,000 clones, 70% to 85% found once. Unmatched junction bases numbered 16, after V lost 5 bases and J lost 9 bases. The CDR3 is 17 amino acids. Looked up from germline, CDR1 is MDHEN and CDR2 is SYDVKM. With regard to this clone: The antigen is unknown.

Input material: memory CD4+ T cells from PBMCs. Indicated subset: CD45RA-negative fraction. J is TRBJ1-6 and V is TRBV28; 7 bases match TRBD1. The TCR sequence derives from a man aged 18 to 30 in good health. Some clones in this sample may be carry-over from other donors' samples. The CDR3 nucleotides are TGTGCCAGCAGTAGATGGGGACAGAAACCTACGAGTTCACCCCTCCACTTT. It encodes CASSRWGQKPTSSPLHF.